These 28 T cell receptor beta chains share one sample of origin, sequenced in a study of T cell repertoires in cytomegalovirus infection. TCRdb re-called the reads with MiXCR, one entry per CDR3 protein. Of approximately 1,000,000 distinct CDR3 sequences in the sample, less than 35% are singletons; the top ten hold roughly 13%. Their specific antigens are unknown. Material: cultured CD8+ T cells from PBMCs, obtained from culture after CMV antigen stimulation. These receptors all stem from a human donor in good health (CMV status not recorded). Some clones in this sample may be carry-over from other donors' samples.

V and J are TRBV6-2 or TRBV6-3 and TRBJ2-1, with 11 bases identical to TRBD2. V gave up 7 bases and J gave up 0 bases; unmatched junction bases: 5. Germline CDR1 is MNHEY and CDR2 is SVGEGT. The CDR3 loop spans 16 amino acids. The CDR3 region is CASTGTSGRSYNEQFF. The CDR3 coding sequence is TGTGCCAGCACGGGGACTAGCGGCCGCTCCTACAATGAGCAGTTCTTC.

Regarding this clonotype: A read error may explain this, as a much larger clone is one base away. This sequence joins TRBV7-8 and TRBJ2-2; D is perhaps TRBD1 or TRBD2 (5 bases each). Germline V gene lookup returns CDR1 SGHVS and CDR2 FQNEAQ. CDR3 length: 16 residues. V dropped 6 bases and J dropped 6 bases, with 20 bases sitting between them. CDR3 amino acids: CASRYSSGPLAGELFF. CDR3 nucleotide sequence: TGTGCCAGCAGATACTCGTCGGGACCGTTGGCCGGGGAGCTGTTTTTT.

In the case of this clonotype: Given a much more abundant clone one base away, this may be a read error. The rearrangement links TRBV7-2 to TRBJ2-4; D is perhaps TRBD1 (5 bases). Per the germline V gene, CDR1 is SGHTA and CDR2 is FQGNSA. CDR3 length equals 16 residues. CDR3 sequence (DNA): TGTGCCAACAGCCAGGGTAGATCGGAAGCCAAAAACATTCAGTACTTC. Translation gives CANSQGRSEAKNIQYF. The whole variable domain, remainder taken from reference TRBV7-2 and TRBJ2-4, is GAGVSQSPSNKVTEKGKDVELRCDPISGHTALYWYRQSLGQGLEFLIYFQGNSAPDKSGLPSDRFSAERTGGSVSTLTIQRTQQEDSAVYLCANSQGRSEAKNIQYFGAGTRLSVL.

This clonotype was observed many times. V and J are TRBV7-9 and TRBJ2-1; D might be TRBD1 (6 bases). V lost 5 bases and J lost 4, with 9 bases in between. Per germline, CDR1 SEHNR and CDR2 FQNEAQ (reference sequence). The CDR3 covers 13 residues. The DNA for the CDR3 is TGTGCCAGCAGCGCCGGACAGTACAATGAGCAGTTCTTC. It codes for CASSAGQYNEQFF.

This clonotype was detected a few times. V gene TRBV18 combines with J gene TRBJ2-3, with 8 bases aligning to TRBD1. Germline V gene sequence: CDR1 KGHSH, CDR2 LQKENI. This CDR3 is 16 amino acids long. Losses at the gene ends were 0 bases for V and 7 bases for J; bases not matched to a gene: 9. The CDR3, as DNA: TGTGCCAGCTCACCACCAGGACAGGGTACTTTTAATACGCAGTATTTT. It yields the protein CASSPPGQGTFNTQYF.

This clonotype was observed a few times. This chain uses TRBV6-5 with TRBJ1-1; no firm D call. This CDR3 is built from 15 residues. Germline V gives CDR1 MNHEY, CDR2 SVGAGI. With 6 bases removed from V and 0 bases from J, the gap between germline ends came to 14 bases. In DNA, the CDR3 is TGTGCCAGCAGGGAAGACAACTCTTTGAACACTGAAGCTTTCTTT. This translates into CASREDNSLNTEAFF.

This rearrangement joins TRBV12-3 or TRBV12-4 to TRBJ2-3; perhaps TRBD2 as D (5 bases). Trimming removed 3 bases from V and 2 bases from J, with 18 bases in between. The CDR3 has 17 amino acids. The CDR3 bases are TGTGCCAGCAGTTTCGAGCCGGGATCGGTGAACACAGATACGCAGTATTTT. Protein: CASSFEPGSVNTDTQYF.

The chain links TRBV6-5 to TRBJ1-2; D is unclear. This CDR3 is built from 13 residues. Trimming left V 5 bases short and J 3 bases short, with 10 bases between. Looked up from germline, CDR1 is MNHEY and CDR2 is SVGAGI. The CDR3 bases are TGTGCCAGCAGTGTCCAACCCTACTATGGCTACACCTTC. Amino acid sequence: CASSVQPYYGYTF.

The rearrangement uses TRBV6-1 and TRBJ2-7; D gene unclear. The V end lost 1 base, the J end lost 6 bases, and 13 bases lay between the germline ends. CDR1 is MNHNS and CDR2 is SASEGT in the germline V gene. The CDR3 consists of 14 residues. The CDR3 loop reads CASSEVGQHSEQYV. The CDR3 DNA reads as TGTGCCAGCAGTGAAGTTGGGCAACACTCCGAGCAGTACGTC.

The rearrangement uses TRBV12-3 or TRBV12-4 and TRBJ1-4, with D perhaps TRBD1 (5 bases). This CDR3 spans 14 amino acids. V dropped 4 bases and J dropped 8 bases, with 14 bases sitting between them. CDR3 coding DNA: TGTGCCAGCAGTTCTCTACGACAGAGGGAAAAACTGTTTTTT. Encoded protein: CASSSLRQREKLFF.

The sample holds a few counts of this clonotype. The chain carries TRBV6-2 or TRBV6-3 and TRBJ2-4; possibly TRBD1 or TRBD2 for D (5 bases each). V was pared by 5 bases and J by 1 base, with 18 bases between. This CDR3 is built from 17 residues. Germline CDR1 reads MNHEY; CDR2 reads SVGEGT. The CDR3, as DNA: TGTGCCAGCAGTGGCCGGGACCCAGAAGGGGCCAAAAACATTCAGTACTTC. Translated: CASSGRDPEGAKNIQYF.

CDR3 nucleotide sequence: TGTGCCAGCACCCACGGACAGGGAAGGGACTATGGCTACACCTTC. It is translated as CASTHGQGRDYGYTF. The chain employs TRBV6-6 and TRBJ1-2; 8 bases agree with TRBD1. V lost 7 bases to trimming and J lost 3 bases; unmatched junction nucleotides: 10. The V gene's germline CDR1 is MNHNY and CDR2 SVGAGI (reference sequence). The CDR3 totals 15 residues.

This clonotype was recorded many times. V is TRBV7-2 and J is TRBJ2-7; a possible D gene is TRBD1 (6 bases). Germline V gives CDR1 SGHTA, CDR2 FQGNSA. The CDR3 sequence is 15 residues long. Between the trimmed V and J ends, which lost 3 bases and 0 bases, there was a span of 12 bases. The CDR3 spells CASSFGRGLSYEQYV. The CDR3 DNA sequence: TGTGCCAGCAGCTTCGGCAGGGGCCTCTCCTACGAGCAGTACGTC.

Of note for this clonotype: One base away lies a much larger clone, so this may be a sequencing read error. The rearrangement joins TRBV6-2 or TRBV6-3 to TRBJ2-1; 13 nucleotides agree with TRBD2. The V and J ends lost 0 bases and 3 bases, in that order; junction bases with no gene match: 5. The germline V gene has CDR1 MNHEY and CDR2 SVGEGT. The CDR3 is 18 residues long. CDR3 in DNA: TGTGCCAGCAGTTACTCGGGACTAGCGGGGTCCGACTACAATGAGCAGTTCTTC. This encodes CASSYSGLAGSDYNEQFF.

This chain joins TRBV6-2 or TRBV6-3 and TRBJ1-5, with D possibly being TRBD1 (5 bases). The germline gives CDR1 MNHEY, CDR2 SVGEGT. Trimming cost V 4 bases and J 5 bases, with 12 bases left between them. The CDR3 runs 14 residues. CDR3 loop: CASSWVGVHQPQHF. CDR3 coding DNA: TGTGCCAGCAGTTGGGTGGGGGTGCATCAGCCCCAGCATTTT.

This clonotype was picked up a small number of times. This chain connects TRBV6-2 or TRBV6-3 to TRBJ1-1, with unresolved D. V lost 6 bases to trimming and J lost 0 bases, with 11 bases between them. In germline, CDR1 is MNHEY, CDR2 SVGEGT. The CDR3 is 14 residues long. The CDR3 protein is CASRKGIVNTEAFF. The CDR3, as DNA: TGTGCCAGCAGAAAAGGAATCGTGAACACTGAAGCTTTCTTT.

This clonotype was recorded at least ten times. The chain is built from TRBV7-2 and TRBJ2-1; TRBD1 agrees at 7 bases. The CDR3 length is 13 residues. The junction had 3 bases not matched to a gene; V was cut back by 4 bases and J by 6 bases. Germline V CDR1 and CDR2: SGHTA, FQGNSA. CDR3 residues: CASSSRDSNEQFF. In DNA form, the CDR3 reads TGTGCCAGCAGCTCCCGGGACAGCAATGAGCAGTTCTTC.

This clonotype has just a few counts. The CDR3 region is CASSQDDDRLYNSPLHF. DNA of the CDR3: TGCGCCAGCAGCCAAGATGACGACAGGCTTTATAATTCACCCCTCCACTTT. This sequence joins TRBV4-3 and TRBJ1-6, with D perhaps TRBD1 (6 bases). Germline V gives CDR1 LGHNA, CDR2 YSLEER. V was pared by 0 bases and J by 4 bases, with 13 bases between. The CDR3 is made up of 17 amino acids.

Many counts were recorded for this clonotype. The chain employs TRBV7-2 and TRBJ1-6; D gene ambiguous. Trimming cost V 1 base and J 1 base, with 8 bases left between them. The CDR3 extends over 16 amino acids. Germline V lookup: CDR1 SGHTA, CDR2 FQGNSA. The CDR3 nucleotides are TGTGCCAGCAGCTTAGACCTGGATTCCTATAATTCACCCCTCCACTTT. Translated: CASSLDLDSYNSPLHF.

The V gene is TRBV23-1, the J gene TRBJ2-5; either TRBD1 or TRBD2 may fit D (5 bases each). TRBV23-1 is an ORF, and what it does is uncertain. The germline V and J ends were trimmed by 6 bases and 0 bases, with 23 bases remaining between them. This CDR3 has 18 amino acids. CDR3 coding DNA: TGCGCCAGCAGAACGATTCACAGGACCTGGGGGTACCAAGAGACCCAGTACTTC. It codes for CASRTIHRTWGYQETQYF.

In this sample, this clonotype turned up a few times. The rearrangement uses TRBV10-3 and TRBJ2-5, with 9 nucleotides matching TRBD2. This CDR3 contains 17 residues. After removal of 1 base from V and 1 base from J, the junction contained 7 bases not matched to a gene. Germline V gene data show CDR1 as ENHRY and CDR2 as SYGVKD. CDR3 protein: CAISELETSGPQETQYF. The CDR3 DNA sequence: TGTGCCATCAGTGAGTTAGAGACTAGCGGCCCCCAAGAGACCCAGTACTTC.

J is TRBJ2-1 and V is TRBV27; possibly TRBD2 for D (5 bases). CDR3 length: 17 residues. Germline CDR1 MNHEY, CDR2 SMNVEV (reference sequence). V was trimmed by 4 bases and J by 4 bases, leaving 20 bases between them. CDR3 in DNA: TGTGCCAGCAGTTCACCCGCCTCGGGGTCCGGGTACAATGAGCAGTTCTTC. This encodes CASSSPASGSGYNEQFF.

This clonotype was seen a handful of times. The chain recombines TRBV29-1 with TRBJ1-1; TRBD1 might be the D (6 bases). CDR1 SQVTM and CDR2 ANQGSEA come from the germline V gene. The CDR3 has 14 residues. With 4 bases removed from V and 4 bases from J, the gap between germline ends came to 16 bases. CDR3 amino acids: CSVVWQGSTTEAFF. Written as DNA, the CDR3 is TGCAGCGTTGTGTGGCAGGGGTCCACCACTGAAGCTTTCTTT.

The chain carries TRBV10-3 and TRBJ2-2; 14 positions match TRBD2. CDR3 length: 18 residues. The V segment lost 6 bases and the J segment 4 bases; nucleotides outside the gene matches: 10. Germline V gene data show CDR1 as ENHRY and CDR2 as SYGVKD. CDR3 DNA sequence: TGTGCCATCAGCCCGACTAGCGGGGGGGCCGTCGGCACCGGGGAGCTGTTTTTT. It specifies CAISPTSGGAVGTGELFF.

Ten or more counts support this clonotype. CDR3 in DNA: TGTGCCAGTTGGGACAGGGGGCTGGGAAACACCATATATTTT. Translating gives CASWDRGLGNTIYF. V is TRBV12-3 or TRBV12-4 and J is TRBJ1-3; TRBD1 matches 12 bases. CDR3 length: 14 amino acids. J gave up 4 bases and V 9 bases, and 4 bases lay outside the gene matches.

This sequence joins TRBV12-3 or TRBV12-4 and TRBJ1-2; maybe TRBD1 (6 bases). The CDR3 length is 17 residues. V lost 3 bases and J 2 bases, leaving 19 bases between the germline ends. CDR3 nucleotides: TGTGCCAGCAGTTTTTCCAGGGGTGGTTTTGCAAACTATGGCTACACCTTC. Encoded protein: CASSFSRGGFANYGYTF.

This clonotype was recorded a few times. The chain employs TRBV4-1 and TRBJ2-7; 7 bases map to TRBD2. J gave up 2 bases and V 0 bases, and 4 bases lay outside the gene matches. Germline V gene lookup returns CDR1 MGHRA and CDR2 YSYEKL. This CDR3 is 15 amino acids long. This chain's CDR3 is CASSQEGLAAYEQYF. As DNA, the CDR3 is TGCGCCAGCAGCCAAGAAGGCCTAGCGGCCTACGAGCAGTACTTC.

This clonotype was detected only a few times. The chain employs TRBV12-5 and TRBJ1-1, with 9 positions matching TRBD1. The CDR3 runs to 17 residues. The germline V gene encodes CDR1 LGHNT and CDR2 FRNRAP. Unmatched junction bases numbered 8, after V lost 3 bases and J lost 0 bases. The CDR3 region is CASGFTGGRGMNTEAFF. In DNA, the CDR3 is TGTGCTAGTGGTTTTACAGGGGGCCGGGGGATGAACACTGAAGCTTTCTTT.